This T cell receptor beta chain comes out of a study of shared clonotypes between healthy human individuals. Study-wide findings and caveats: Against clonotypes common to all four donors, non-shared ones had lower generation probabilities.

Replicate PCRs for sorted subsets used roughly 200 ng DNA; this equaled about 30,000 T cell genomes. Assay used: immunoSEQ multiplex PCR; TCRdb lists only in-frame clones, some missing. The table shows over a million clones, with approximately 78% occurring only once. CDR3 length equals 16 residues. Trimming pared 2 bases from V and 0 bases from J, leaving 11 bases between. Germline V gives CDR1 MNHNS, CDR2 SASEGT. This clone was picked up a small number of times. Its cognate antigen is unknown. The TCR was taken from a man between 18 and 29 years old in good health. Some clones in this sample may be carry-over from other donors' samples. This chain connects TRBV6-1 to TRBJ1-3, with D possibly matching TRBD1 (5 bases). Sequencing input: memory CD4+ T cells from PBMCs. The subset denotes: CD45RA-negative fraction. The CDR3 DNA sequence: TGTGCCAGCAGTGAAAGGGGCCCCAGCTCTGGAAACACCATATATTTT. Amino acid sequence: CASSERGPSSGNTIYF.